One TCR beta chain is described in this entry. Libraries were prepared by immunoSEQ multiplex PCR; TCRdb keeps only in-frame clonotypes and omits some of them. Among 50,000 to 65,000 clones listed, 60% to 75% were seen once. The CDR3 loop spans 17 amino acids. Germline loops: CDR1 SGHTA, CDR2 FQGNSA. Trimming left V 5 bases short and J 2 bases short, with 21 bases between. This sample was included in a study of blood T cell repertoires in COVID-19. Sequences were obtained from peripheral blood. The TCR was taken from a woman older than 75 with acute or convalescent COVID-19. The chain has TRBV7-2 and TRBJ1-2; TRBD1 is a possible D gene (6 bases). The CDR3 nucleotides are TGTGCCAGCAGCCCCAGATCCGGGACAAACCCCAACTATGGCTACACCTTC. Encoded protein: CASSPRSGTNPNYGYTF.